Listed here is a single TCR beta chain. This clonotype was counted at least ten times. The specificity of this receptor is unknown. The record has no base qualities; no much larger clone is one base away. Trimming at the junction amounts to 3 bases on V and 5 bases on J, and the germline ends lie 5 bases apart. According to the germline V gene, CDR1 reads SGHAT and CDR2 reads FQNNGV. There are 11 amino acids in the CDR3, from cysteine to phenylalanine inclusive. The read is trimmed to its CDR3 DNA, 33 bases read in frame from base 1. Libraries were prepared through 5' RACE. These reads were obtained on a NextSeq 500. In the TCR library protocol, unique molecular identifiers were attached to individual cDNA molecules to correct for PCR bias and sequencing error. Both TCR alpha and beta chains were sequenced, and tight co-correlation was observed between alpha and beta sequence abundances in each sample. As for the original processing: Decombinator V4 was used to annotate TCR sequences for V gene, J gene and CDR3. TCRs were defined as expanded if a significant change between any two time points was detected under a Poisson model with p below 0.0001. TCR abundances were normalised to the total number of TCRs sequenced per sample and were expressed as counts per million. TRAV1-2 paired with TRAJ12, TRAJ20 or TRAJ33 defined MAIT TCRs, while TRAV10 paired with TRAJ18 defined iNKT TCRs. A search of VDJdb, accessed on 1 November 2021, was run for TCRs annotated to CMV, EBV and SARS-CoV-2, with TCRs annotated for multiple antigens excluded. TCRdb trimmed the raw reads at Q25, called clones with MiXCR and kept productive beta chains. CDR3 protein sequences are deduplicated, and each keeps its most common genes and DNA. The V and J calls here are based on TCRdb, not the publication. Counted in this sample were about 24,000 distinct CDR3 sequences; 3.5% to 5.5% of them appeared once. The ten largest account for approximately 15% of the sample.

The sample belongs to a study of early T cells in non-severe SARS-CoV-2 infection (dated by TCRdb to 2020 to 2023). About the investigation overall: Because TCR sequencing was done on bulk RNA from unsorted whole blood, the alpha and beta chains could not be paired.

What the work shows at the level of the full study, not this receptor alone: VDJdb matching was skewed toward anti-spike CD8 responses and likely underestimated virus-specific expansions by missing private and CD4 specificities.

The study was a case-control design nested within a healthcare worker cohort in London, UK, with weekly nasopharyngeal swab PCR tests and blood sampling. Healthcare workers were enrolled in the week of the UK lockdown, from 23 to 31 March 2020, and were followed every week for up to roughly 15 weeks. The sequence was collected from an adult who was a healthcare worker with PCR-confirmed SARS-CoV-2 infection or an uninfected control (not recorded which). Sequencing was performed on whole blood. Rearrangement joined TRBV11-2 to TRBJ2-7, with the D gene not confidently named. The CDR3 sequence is CASSFGNEQYF. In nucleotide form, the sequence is TGTGCCAGCAGCTTTGGGAACGAGCAGTACTTC.